A selection of T cell receptor beta chains follows, all from one sample in a study of T cell changes during pregnancy in multiple sclerosis. Produced via immunoSEQ multiplex PCR; TCRdb's table is partial and in-frame only. The sample consists of around 63,000 clones, around 91% of them appearing once. The material was peripheral blood, obtained after pregnancy. These receptors were taken from a female donor in good health, enrolled as a control in a pregnancy study. Both conserved end residues are part of each CDR3. Fields, in order: V gene, J gene, clone size, D gene, CDR3 protein, CDR3 DNA. D genes are given only for firm matches. The size field is filled for only some rows; it gives once, few, many or a size class.

>TRBV18|TRBJ1-3|NA|NA
CASSPQGQDARNTIYF
TGTGCCAGCTCACCACAAGGCCAGGATGCTCGAAACACCATATATTTT
>TRBV19|TRBJ2-7|NA|TRBD1
CASSTGQGSAYEQYF
TGTGCCAGTAGTACCGGACAGGGTTCGGCCTACGAGCAGTACTTC
>TRBV5-5|TRBJ2-3|once|TRBD2
CASSLVTGGAPDTQYF
TGTGCCAGCAGCTTAGTTACGGGAGGCGCCCCAGATACGCAGTATTTT
>TRBV10-3|TRBJ1-2|NA|TRBD1
CAIWGQEYGYTF
TGTGCCATCTGGGGACAGGAGTATGGCTACACCTTC
>TRBV5-1|TRBJ2-5|NA|NA
CASREGPETQYF
TGCGCCAGCAGGGAGGGCCCAGAGACCCAGTACTTC
>TRBV4-3|TRBJ2-1|NA|TRBD1
CASSQEDRAHNEQFF
TGCGCCAGCAGCCAAGAGGACAGGGCGCACAATGAGCAGTTCTTC
>TRBV25-1|TRBJ1-6|NA|TRBD1
CASSDPQGLSSPLHF
TGTGCCAGCAGTGACCCACAGGGGCTCTCTTCACCCCTCCACTTT
>TRBV5-1|TRBJ1-2|NA|NA
CASSTAAPAYGYTF
TGCGCCAGCAGCACGGCGGCGCCAGCCTATGGCTACACCTTC
>TRBV27|TRBJ2-3|NA|NA
CASSLSSGRAVTDTQYF
TGTGCCAGCAGTTTATCTTCCGGGCGGGCAGTCACAGATACGCAGTATTTT
>TRBV15|TRBJ1-2|NA|NA
CATSVDRDFSRGYTF
TGTGCCACCAGCGTGGACCGGGACTTTAGTAGGGGCTACACCTTC
>TRBV7-9|TRBJ1-1|few|NA
CASSLQENTEAFF
TGTGCCAGCAGCCTCCAGGAGAACACTGAAGCTTTCTTT
>TRBV6-5|TRBJ1-1|NA|NA
CASRIDSSPFTEAFF
TGTGCCAGCAGAATAGACAGTAGCCCCTTCACTGAAGCTTTCTTT
>TRBV5-1|TRBJ2-2|NA|TRBD2
CASSSLSGGANTGELFF
TGCGCCAGCAGCTCCCTTAGCGGGGGGGCGAACACCGGGGAGCTGTTTTTT
>TRBV4-1|TRBJ2-3|NA|TRBD2
CASSQPAGGPDTQYF
TGCGCCAGCAGCCAACCAGCGGGGGGGCCCGATACGCAGTATTTT
>TRBV19|TRBJ1-2|NA|NA
CASTHGQTNYGYTF
TGTGCCAGTACCCATGGACAGACTAACTATGGCTACACCTTC
>TRBV19|TRBJ2-5|NA|NA
CASSIDQVSGQYF
TGTGCCAGTAGTATAGATCAGGTTAGCGGACAGTACTTC
>TRBV9|TRBJ2-7|NA|NA
CASSVEAGTTLGEQYF
TGTGCCAGCAGCGTAGAAGCCGGTACGACTCTAGGCGAGCAGTACTTC
>TRBV19|TRBJ2-2|NA|NA
CASSYFTGELFF
TGTGCCAGTAGTTACTTCACCGGGGAGCTGTTTTTT
>TRBV6-6|TRBJ1-2|NA|TRBD1
CASSRIRGQEIYGYTF
TGTGCCAGCAGTCGGATTCGGGGACAGGAAATCTATGGCTACACCTTC
>TRBV2|TRBJ2-7|NA|TRBD2
CASSDLGLASEQYF
TGTGCCAGCAGTGACCTCGGACTAGCGAGCGAGCAGTACTTC
>TRBV7-8|TRBJ2-7|NA|NA
CASSSDTRLFEQYF
TGTGCCAGCAGCTCGGACACCCGGCTTTTCGAGCAGTACTTC
>TRBV5-4|TRBJ1-2|NA|TRBD1
CASSLVRELGGNGYTF
TGTGCCAGCAGCTTGGTTCGAGAGTTAGGGGGCAATGGCTACACCTTC
>TRBV4-3|TRBJ2-7|once|TRBD1
CASSQGTGGGYEQYF
TGCGCCAGCAGCCAGGGGACAGGGGGAGGCTACGAGCAGTACTTC
>TRBV7-2|TRBJ1-6|NA|NA
CASSSQGRSSPLHF
TGTGCCAGCAGCTCGCAGGGGCGGAGCTCACCCCTCCACTTT
>TRBV7-3|TRBJ2-3|NA|TRBD1
CASSHNDRGTDTQYF
TGTGCCAGCAGCCATAACGACAGGGGGACAGATACGCAGTATTTT
>TRBV7-2|TRBJ2-3|NA|NA
CASSLVGTSTDTQYF
TGTGCCAGCAGCTTAGTAGGGACTAGCACAGATACGCAGTATTTT
>TRBV30|TRBJ2-2|NA|NA
CAWGPGSTGELFF
TGTGCCTGGGGTCCAGGGTCCACCGGGGAGCTGTTTTTT
>TRBV4-2|TRBJ2-7|once|NA
CASSQGGGGSYEQYF
TGTGCCAGCAGCCAGGGGGGAGGGGGATCCTACGAGCAGTACTTC
>TRBV11-3|TRBJ1-2|NA|NA
CASSSDTGHFNYGYTF
TGTGCCAGCAGCTCAGATACAGGGCACTTTAACTATGGCTACACCTTC
>TRBV4-3|TRBJ1-3|NA|NA
CASSQDFSGNTIYF
TGCGCCAGCAGCCAAGACTTTTCTGGAAACACCATATATTTT
>TRBV19|TRBJ2-7|NA|TRBD2
CASSLTSGGTYEQYF
TGTGCCAGTAGCTTGACTAGCGGGGGAACCTACGAGCAGTACTTC
>TRBV7-2|TRBJ1-5|few|NA
CASSRGDQPQHF
TGTGCCAGCAGCCGGGGGGATCAGCCCCAGCATTTT
>TRBV5-5|TRBJ1-5|NA|TRBD1
CASSLALGQGFLGQPQHF
TGTGCCAGCAGCTTGGCGCTAGGACAGGGCTTTCTTGGTCAGCCCCAGCATTTT
>TRBV28|TRBJ2-1|NA|TRBD1
CASSFEGAPSNEQFF
TGTGCCAGCAGTTTTGAGGGGGCACCTTCCAATGAGCAGTTCTTC
>TRBV7-9|TRBJ2-2|few|TRBD1
CASSFLGQVGDTGELFF
TGTGCCAGCAGCTTCCTTGGACAGGTCGGGGACACCGGGGAGCTGTTTTTT
>TRBV9|TRBJ1-1|once|NA
CASSVDDRTKAFF
TGTGCCAGCAGCGTAGATGACAGAACGAAAGCTTTCTTT
>TRBV19|TRBJ1-1|few|NA
CASSMGGTRTEAFF
TGTGCCAGTAGTATGGGCGGGACCAGGACTGAAGCTTTCTTT
>TRBV5-4|TRBJ2-5|NA|NA
CASKLGQQQETQYF
TGTGCCAGCAAGTTAGGACAGCAACAAGAGACCCAGTACTTC
>TRBV15|TRBJ2-7|NA|NA
CATSRDLRPGGEQYF
TGTGCCACCAGCAGAGATCTTAGGCCAGGAGGGGAGCAGTACTTC
>TRBV6-6|TRBJ1-3|NA|NA
CASGQDSGNTIYF
TGTGCCAGTGGACAAGACTCTGGAAACACCATATATTTT
>TRBV10-3|TRBJ2-2|NA|NA
CAISESLTGELFF
TGTGCCATCAGTGAGTCTCTAACCGGGGAGCTGTTTTTT
>TRBV5-4|TRBJ2-6|NA|TRBD1
CASGTGKAGANVLTF
TGTGCCAGCGGGACAGGGAAGGCTGGGGCCAACGTCCTGACTTTC
>TRBV19|TRBJ1-1|NA|NA
CASSPRQENTEAFF
TGTGCCAGTAGCCCAAGACAGGAGAACACTGAAGCTTTCTTT
>TRBV10-3|TRBJ1-6|NA|NA
CAIGGTADSPLHF
TGTGCCATCGGCGGGACGGCAGATTCACCCCTCCACTTT
>TRBV29-1|TRBJ1-1|NA|NA
CSVEEDKQDYSEAFF
TGCAGCGTTGAAGAGGATAAGCAGGATTATAGTGAAGCTTTCTTT
>TRBV7-9|TRBJ2-7|NA|NA
CASSLWSESLEQYF
TGTGCCAGCAGCTTATGGTCAGAATCCCTCGAGCAGTACTTC
>TRBV19|TRBJ1-5|NA|NA
CASSLQADGYISNQPQHF
TGTGCCAGTAGCCTACAGGCCGATGGGTATATTAGCAATCAGCCCCAGCATTTT
>TRBV4-2|TRBJ1-6|NA|NA
CASSQEGGEGSPLHF
TGTGCCAGCAGCCAAGAGGGGGGGGAAGGGTCACCCCTCCACTTT
>TRBV7-6|TRBJ1-2|NA|TRBD1
CASSLTTGGADGYTF
TGTGCCAGCTCATTAACAACAGGGGGCGCGGATGGCTACACCTTC
>TRBV7-9|TRBJ1-4|NA|NA
CASHEGGGQEKLFF
TGTGCCAGCCACGAAGGGGGGGGACAAGAAAAACTGTTTTTT